This T cell receptor beta chain was captured in a study of T cell responses to AZD1222 COVID-19 vaccine. Study results and limitations: CD4 TCRs associated with vaccination spanned spike, dominating at 160-218 and 743-854. Nearly half of unique spike-specific TCRs reportedly avoided B.1.351 and B.1.1.7 mutated regions. Donors were mostly white British, more females; clonal diversity possibly underestimated.

This clone was seen a single time. The target antigen is unknown. Measured with immunoSEQ multiplex PCR; TCRdb has only the in-frame clones, and not every one. The table records about 130,000 clones, roughly 93% of them present only once. The origin of this receptor is an adult who received the AZD1222 COVID-19 vaccine. The specimen comprised peripheral blood, sampled 28 days after the second AZD1222 dose.

The CDR3 coding sequence is TGCGCCAGCAGCCTAGAGACGGGAGATACGCAGTATTTT. It translates to CASSLETGDTQYF. The chain is built from TRBV4-1 and TRBJ2-3; D is uncertain. The V and J ends lost 4 bases and 5 bases respectively, with 10 bases between them. The CDR3 is made up of 13 amino acids. Germline-derived CDR1 and CDR2 are MGHRA and YSYEKL.